In this sample, the clone carrying this TCR beta chain turned up a few times. Enrolled through a virtual design, the participants were between roughly 18 and 100 years of age and came from some 25 US areas. Cohort allocation depended upon clinical history that participants reported. Cohort 3 recovered donors had two negative PCRs, clearance, or symptom resolution. After removal of 3 bases from V and 9 bases from J, the junction contained 5 bases not matched to a gene. Germline loops: CDR1 MGHRA, CDR2 YSYEKL. The CDR3 is 15 residues long. The source of the sample is a study of blood T cell repertoires in COVID-19. Per the original methods: For nucleated cells, counts were estimated from reference gene primer amplification. The table came from immunoSEQ multiplex PCR; TCRdb's copy has only in-frame clones and leaves some out. The V and J calls and the clone size are those of that table, but D and trimming were determined from the DNA. The sample has over 120,000 clones; approximately 80% are singletons.

This chain joins TRBV4-1 and TRBJ1-6; 10 nucleotides line up with TRBD1. What was sequenced was PBMCs or T cells enriched from blood (not recorded which). The receptor comes from a woman aged 45 to 65 who had recovered from COVID-19. For the CDR3, the DNA is TGCGCCAGCAGCCAGTCCGGGACAGGGGTTTCACCCCTCCACTTT. Translation: CASSQSGTGVSPLHF.